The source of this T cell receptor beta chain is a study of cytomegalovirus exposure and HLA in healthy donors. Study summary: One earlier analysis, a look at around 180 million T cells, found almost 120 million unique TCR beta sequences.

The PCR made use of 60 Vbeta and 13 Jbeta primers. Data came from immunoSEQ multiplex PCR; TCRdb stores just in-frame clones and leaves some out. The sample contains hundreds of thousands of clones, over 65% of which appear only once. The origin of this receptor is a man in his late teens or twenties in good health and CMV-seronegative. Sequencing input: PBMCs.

Here the CDR3 reads CASSLPTSGNSYNEQFF. Here the CDR3 DNA reads TGTGCCAGCAGCTTGCCCACTAGCGGGAACTCCTACAATGAGCAGTTCTTC. V gene TRBV27 combines with J gene TRBJ2-1; TRBD2 matches at 10 bases. The CDR3 has 17 residues. V lost 6 bases to trimming and J lost 0 bases; unmatched junction nucleotides: 8. The germline V gene encodes CDR1 MNHEY and CDR2 SMNVEV (reference sequence).